In this sample, the clone carrying this T cell receptor (beta chain) turned up once. Its antigen is as yet unknown. Time point: after neoadjuvant nivolumab, at surgical resection. The data belong to a study of neoadjuvant anti-PD-1 for oral cavity cancer. The CDR3 extends over 15 amino acids. Trimming removed 7 bases from V and 7 bases from J; junction bases left unmatched: 12. In germline, CDR1 is ENHRY, CDR2 SYGVKD. Whole-study results and caveats: PBMC Gini-index clonality exceeded responders' in non-responders post-nivolumab.

Assay used: immunoSEQ multiplex PCR; TCRdb lists only in-frame clones, some missing. The sample gives some 14,000 clones, around 76% of which show up once; around 2.2% is in the top ten. The J gene is TRBJ2-1, the V gene TRBV10-3, with 8 bases identical to TRBD2. The sequence came from a person aged 40 to 85 with oral cavity squamous cell carcinoma. The specimen was PBMCs, collected after nivolumab (anti-PD-1) treatment. The CDR3 sequence: CAIKSFGTRENEQFF. For the CDR3, the DNA is TGTGCCATCAAGTCCTTCGGGACTAGAGAAAATGAGCAGTTCTTC.